These 18 T cell receptor beta chains came from one sample sequenced in a study of T cells in tuberculosis. Only in-frame clones appear in the TCRdb table, and some are missing; sequencing was by immunoSEQ multiplex PCR. The table shows about 30,000 clones, with approximately 93% occurring only once. Sequencing was done on a sample of PBMCs. The receptors derive from a donor aged 10 to 29 with latent tuberculosis or without tuberculosis infection.

The chain carries TRBV5-1 and TRBJ2-1; TRBD1 matches 8 bases. Germline V gives CDR1 SGHRS, CDR2 YFSETQ. The CDR3 length is 15 residues. V shed 3 bases, J shed 2 bases, and the junction held 4 bases outside the gene matches. CDR3 in amino acids: CASSSDRGTYNEQFF. CDR3 coding DNA: TGCGCCAGCAGCTCCGACAGGGGCACCTACAATGAGCAGTTCTTC.

The genes are TRBV11-2 and TRBJ2-7; maybe TRBD2 (6 bases). This CDR3 spans 15 amino acids. The V and J ends lost 2 bases and 0 bases respectively, with 11 bases between them. Looked up from germline, CDR1 is SGHAT and CDR2 is FQNNGV. In DNA, the CDR3 is TGTGCCAGCAGCTTATCTTTAGCGGTCTCCTACGAGCAGTACTTC. This codes for CASSLSLAVSYEQYF.

The chain uses TRBV5-4 and TRBJ2-3, with 10 bases identical to TRBD1. This CDR3 is 14 amino acids long. The germline CDR1 and CDR2 sequences are SGHNT and YYREEE (reference sequence). The junction had 6 bases not matched to a gene; V was cut back by 7 bases and J by 4 bases. The CDR3 bases are TGTGCCAGCTGGGACAGGGGCACCCCAGATACGCAGTATTTT. It specifies CASWDRGTPDTQYF. Full variable domain (outside the CDR3, taken from reference TRBV5-4 and TRBJ2-3): ETGVTQSPTHLIKTRGQQVTLRCSSQSGHNTVSWYQQALGQGPQFIFQYYREEENGRGNFPPRFSGLQFPNYSSELNVNALELDDSALYLCASWDRGTPDTQYFGPGTRLTVL.

The genes are TRBV6-1 and TRBJ1-4, with 8 bases matching TRBD1. Germline trimming cut 6 bases from V and 8 bases from J; bases unmatched to any gene: 5. This CDR3 spans 13 amino acids. Germline V gene lookup returns CDR1 MNHNS and CDR2 SASEGT. The CDR3 spells CASRDRDREKLFF. In DNA, the CDR3 is TGTGCCAGCAGGGACAGGGATCGCGAAAAACTGTTTTTT.

V is TRBV7-9 and J is TRBJ2-7; tentatively, D is TRBD2 (6 bases). The CDR3 is 14 residues long. Trimming stripped 5 bases from V and 2 bases from J, with 13 bases between. CDR1 and CDR2 (germline): SEHNR, FQNEAQ (reference sequence). The DNA for the CDR3 is TGTGCCAGCAGCCTCCGGGAGCAGACCTACGAGCAGTACTTC. This translates into CASSLREQTYEQYF.

This chain links TRBV30 with TRBJ2-3; D gene ambiguous. Per germline, CDR1 GTSNPN and CDR2 SVGIG (reference sequence). Trimming removed 0 bases at V and 4 bases at J, with 14 bases between. The CDR3 sequence is 15 residues long. The CDR3 region is CAWSVSWVQADTQYF. The CDR3 nucleotides are TGTGCCTGGAGTGTAAGCTGGGTTCAGGCAGATACGCAGTATTTT.

This sequence joins TRBV9 and TRBJ2-5; no definite D call. Germline V lookup: CDR1 SGDLS, CDR2 YYNGEE. Trimming pared 0 bases from V and 0 bases from J, leaving 9 bases between. The CDR3 covers 15 residues. DNA for the CDR3: TGTGCCAGCAGCGTAGGTGTGAACAACCAAGAGACCCAGTACTTC. It translates to CASSVGVNNQETQYF. Looking up the rest from reference TRBV9 and TRBJ2-5 gives the full variable domain: DSGVTQTPKHLITATGQRVTLRCSPRSGDLSVYWYQQSLDQGLQFLIQYYNGEERAKGNILERFSAQQFPDLHSELNLSSLELGDSALYFCASSVGVNNQETQYFGPGTRLLVL.

J is TRBJ2-7 and V is TRBV21-1; TRBD1, the table's D call, was not compared with the DNA. TRBV21-1 is a recognized pseudogene. The CDR3 totals 15 residues. Here the CDR3 reads CASSKGQGRAYEQYF. Here the CDR3 DNA reads TGTGCCAGCAGCAAAGGGCAGGGGCGCGCCTACGAGCAGTACTTC.

This clone was seen more than once but under ten times. This sequence joins TRBV7-2 and TRBJ2-6; tentative D call: TRBD1 (5 bases). The germline V gene encodes CDR1 SGHTA and CDR2 FQGNSA. The CDR3 has 18 residues. V lost 2 bases, J lost 4 bases, and 18 bases lay in between. CDR3 loop: CASSLPLTADGGANVLTF. CDR3 nucleotides: TGTGCCAGCAGCTTACCCCTGACAGCTGACGGAGGGGCCAACGTCCTGACTTTC.

This chain links TRBV18 with TRBJ2-2; tentatively, D is TRBD2 (6 bases). Germline loops: CDR1 KGHSH, CDR2 LQKENI. The germline V and J ends were trimmed by 5 bases and 2 bases, with 12 bases remaining between them. CDR3 length: 15 amino acids. CDR3 protein: CASSVYGGNTGELFF. The CDR3 nucleotides are TGTGCCAGCTCAGTTTACGGGGGAAACACCGGGGAGCTGTTTTTT. Supplemented by reference TRBV18 and TRBJ2-2, the full variable domain reads NAGVMQNPRHLVRRRGQEARLRCSPMKGHSHVYWYRQLPEEGLKFMVYLQKENIIDESGMPKERFSAEFPKEGPSILRIQQVVRGDSAAYFCASSVYGGNTGELFFGEGSRLTVL.

The gene calls are TRBV19 and TRBJ2-3, with a weak D call TRBD2 (6 bases). The CDR3 consists of 14 residues. CDR1 is LNHDA, CDR2 SQIVND, per germline (reference sequence). Trimming took 1 base from V and 1 from J, leaving 6 bases between them. CDR3 residues: CASSIGGGTDTQYF. CDR3 nucleotides: TGTGCCAGTAGTATAGGGGGGGGCACAGATACGCAGTATTTT.

The V and J genes are TRBV29-1 and TRBJ2-1; the match to TRBD2 covers 11 bases. The CDR3 sequence is 17 residues long. The V gene's germline CDR1 is SQVTM and CDR2 ANQGSEA. Trimming at V came to 3 bases and at J to 0 bases, leaving 7 bases not matched to a gene. The CDR3 sequence is CSVDWVAGGFSYNEQFF. The DNA for the CDR3 is TGCAGCGTTGACTGGGTAGCGGGAGGGTTCTCCTACAATGAGCAGTTCTTC.

The gene calls are TRBV25-1 and TRBJ2-1, with 8 nucleotides matching TRBD1. V lost 6 bases, J lost 7 bases, and 5 bases stayed unmatched. The CDR3 has 13 amino acids. Germline V lookup: CDR1 MGHDK, CDR2 SYGVNS. The CDR3 sequence is CASSFRTGNEQFF. The CDR3 DNA is TGTGCCAGCAGCTTCCGGACAGGGAATGAGCAGTTCTTC.

This clone appeared once. The chain joins TRBV6-5 to TRBJ2-7; 7 bases are shared with TRBD2. The V gene's germline CDR1 is MNHEY and CDR2 SVGAGI. The V and J ends lost 7 bases and 5 bases, in that order; junction bases with no gene match: 8. This CDR3 region has 13 residues. In DNA, the CDR3 is TGTGCCAGCACGTTTGGGGGGGGGAACGAGCAGTACTTC. Its translation: CASTFGGGNEQYF.

This sequence joins TRBV10-3 and TRBJ2-5; the match to TRBD2 covers 13 bases. CDR3 length equals 17 residues. The V segment lost 5 bases and the J segment 5 bases; nucleotides outside the gene matches: 11. Germline CDR1 and CDR2: ENHRY and SYGVKD. In DNA form, the CDR3 reads TGTGCCATCAGTAGCTACGGGACTAGCGGGGACTTGGAGACCCAGTACTTC. Translated: CAISSYGTSGDLETQYF.

This clone has only one observation. The V and J genes are TRBV6-1 and TRBJ1-5, with D tentatively TRBD1 (5 bases). The CDR3 contains 16 residues. Germline V lookup: CDR1 MNHNS, CDR2 SASEGT. Trimming pared 4 bases from V and 3 bases from J, leaving 16 bases between. The CDR3 DNA reads TGTGCCAGCAGTGGGGGGGGAGGGTGGAACAATCAGCCCCAGCATTTT. Its protein is CASSGGGGWNNQPQHF.

About this clone itself: The junction differs from germline at one of its ends, possibly a read error. The rearrangement links TRBV7-9 to TRBJ1-2; the match to TRBD1 covers 7 bases. CDR1 is SEHNR, CDR2 FQNEAQ, per germline (reference sequence). The CDR3 spans 14 residues. The chain's CDR3 is CASSLGTATYGYTF. The CDR3 DNA reads as TGTGCCAGCAGTTTAGGGACAGCTACCTATGGCTACACCTTC.

The chain links TRBV19 to TRBJ1-2, with D unclear. Trimming removed 3 bases from V and 2 bases from J, with 13 bases in between. The CDR3 has 15 residues. Per germline, CDR1 LNHDA and CDR2 SQIVND (reference sequence). The CDR3 coding sequence is TGTGCCAGTAGTATTTGGTCGGGAGCCAACTATGGCTACACCTTC. Its translation: CASSIWSGANYGYTF. Combining the CDR3 with reference TRBV19 and TRBJ1-2 gives the whole variable domain DGGITQSPKYLFRKEGQNVTLSCEQNLNHDAMYWYRQDPGQGLRLIYYSQIVNDFQKGDIAEGYSVSREKKESFPLTVTSAQKNPTAFYLCASSIWSGANYGYTFGSGTRLTVV.